The next 24 T cell receptor beta chains were all read from a single sample in a study of cytomegalovirus exposure and HLA in healthy donors (dated by TCRdb to 2016 to 2017). Libraries were made using the immunoSEQ multiplex PCR assay. TCRdb stores this immuneACCESS table with in-frame sequences only. Part of the clones is absent; in the studies checked, under half of the shortfall reflects unresolved V genes, and no reason is known for the rest. The table for this sample lists 150,000 to 200,000 clones; about 85% of them were counted only once. The ten most abundant clones make up 15% to 20% of the sample. The specimen sequenced was PBMCs. The receptors derive from a man between 18 and 29 years old in good health and CMV-seropositive.

As DNA, the CDR3 is TGTGCCAGCAGCTTAGACCCGTCAGGGGATCCTGCGGGCACAGATACGCAGTATTTT. Translated, it gives CASSLDPSGDPAGTDTQYF. The rearrangement joins TRBV7-6 to TRBJ2-3; tentative D call: TRBD1 (6 bases). Germline lookup yields CDR1 SGHVS and CDR2 FNYEAQ. The ends were cut back, 1 base at V and 1 base at J, with 21 bases in the middle. The length of the CDR3 is 19 residues.

The V gene is TRBV4-1, the J gene TRBJ2-4, with 12 positions matching TRBD2. The CDR3 runs to 18 residues. J lost 2 bases, V lost 1 base, and 6 bases had no gene match. Germline V gives CDR1 MGHRA, CDR2 YSYEKL. In DNA, the CDR3 is TGCGCCAGCAGCCAAGGCAGACTAGCGGGAGATCCCAAAAACATTCAGTACTTC. Residues: CASSQGRLAGDPKNIQYF.

V usage is TRBV9 and J usage is TRBJ2-6, with D maybe TRBD1 (6 bases). This CDR3 comprises 15 residues. Germline V gene data show CDR1 as SGDLS and CDR2 as YYNGEE. V lost 3 bases and J lost 0, with 7 bases in between. The CDR3 DNA sequence: TGTGCCAGCAGCGCAGGGGACTCTGGGGCCAACGTCCTGACTTTC. It codes for CASSAGDSGANVLTF.

J is TRBJ2-1 and V is TRBV5-1; the D is unclear. This CDR3 has 13 residues. The germline CDR1 and CDR2 sequences are SGHRS and YFSETQ. V dropped 0 bases and J dropped 8 bases, with 9 bases sitting between them. The CDR3 bases are TGCGCCAGCAGCTTGGGGGCGCAGCATGAGCAGTTCTTC. Translating it yields CASSLGAQHEQFF.

The chain is built from TRBV15 and TRBJ2-5; 9 bases line up with TRBD1. Trimming removed 1 base from V and 0 bases from J; junction bases left unmatched: 0. CDR1 LNHNV and CDR2 YYDKDF come from the germline V gene (reference sequence). This CDR3 is built from 15 residues. Here the CDR3 DNA reads TGTGCCACCAGCAGAGGGACAGGGGACCAAGAGACCCAGTACTTC. Amino acid sequence: CATSRGTGDQETQYF.

CDR3 nucleotide sequence: TGTGCCAGCAGTGAATACAGGCTGACGTCTGGAAACACCATATATTTT. Protein product: CASSEYRLTSGNTIYF. The V call is TRBV2, the J call TRBJ1-3, with a possible D match to TRBD1 (5 bases). CDR3 length equals 16 residues. V was shortened by 2 bases and J by 1 base, with 12 bases between the two germline ends. Germline CDR1 and CDR2: SNHLY and FYNNEI.

The sample holds many counts of this clone. CDR3 DNA: TGCGCCGCAGGGCCCTTCGATCAGCCCCAGCATTTT. Translated: CAAGPFDQPQHF. This rearrangement joins TRBV29-1 to TRBJ1-5; possible D gene TRBD1, 5 bases. Germline CDR1 SQVTM, CDR2 ANQGSEA. This CDR3 is 12 amino acids long.

The V call is TRBV6-5, the J call TRBJ2-7; TRBD2 might be the D (6 bases). Per the germline V gene, CDR1 is MNHEY and CDR2 is SVGAGI. V lost 6 bases to trimming and J lost 6 bases, with 12 bases between them. The CDR3 totals 12 residues. The CDR3 protein is CASSFRESEQYF. CDR3 in DNA: TGTGCCAGCAGCTTTCGGGAGAGCGAGCAGTACTTC.

This chain joins TRBV6-5 and TRBJ2-7; 7 bases agree with TRBD1. Germline V gives CDR1 MNHEY, CDR2 SVGAGI. The CDR3 totals 16 residues. V shed 4 bases, J shed 2 bases, and the junction held 11 bases outside the gene matches. In DNA, the CDR3 is TGTGCCAGCAGTTTTTCTCAGACAGGGAATCCCTACGAGCAGTACTTC. Translation: CASSFSQTGNPYEQYF.

This clone was detected only once. The chain has TRBV5-6 and TRBJ2-2; 12 bases are shared with TRBD2. CDR3 length: 15 residues. Germline assignment: CDR1 SGHDT and CDR2 YYEEEE. Unmatched junction bases numbered 5, after V lost 6 bases and J lost 5 bases. The CDR3 sequence: CASNPGLAGTGELFF. CDR3 coding DNA: TGTGCCAGCAATCCAGGACTAGCGGGGACCGGGGAGCTGTTTTTT.

V and J are TRBV18 and TRBJ2-7, with TRBD2 as a possible D gene (5 bases). Germline CDR1 reads KGHSH; CDR2 reads LQKENI. The CDR3 sequence is 13 residues long. The V and J ends lost 3 bases and 1 base respectively, with 7 bases between them. The CDR3: CASSPGNSYEQYF. In nucleotides, the CDR3 is TGTGCCAGCTCACCCGGGAATTCCTACGAGCAGTACTTC.

The rearrangement uses TRBV6-1 and TRBJ2-3; D is undetermined. V gave up 6 bases and J gave up 3 bases, with 10 bases separating them. Germline V gene sequence: CDR1 MNHNS, CDR2 SASEGT. The CDR3 has 13 amino acids. The CDR3: CASRLSPTDTQYF. As DNA, the CDR3 is TGTGCCAGCAGATTGTCCCCGACAGATACGCAGTATTTT.

The chain joins TRBV29-1 to TRBJ2-4; D gene unclear. This CDR3 has 12 amino acids. In germline, CDR1 is SQVTM, CDR2 ANQGSEA. V was trimmed by 4 bases and J by 6 bases, leaving 10 bases between them. For the CDR3, the DNA is TGCAGCGTTGTTATCGGTCCAAACATTCAGTACTTC. This codes for CSVVIGPNIQYF.

The V and J genes are TRBV6-1 and TRBJ2-2, with 11 bases fitting TRBD2. The CDR3 has 17 amino acids. Germline CDR1 reads MNHNS; CDR2 reads SASEGT. After removal of 3 bases from V and 7 bases from J, the junction contained 10 bases not matched to a gene. CDR3 sequence: CASSDGRRLAGNGELFF. The CDR3 DNA reads as TGTGCCAGCAGTGATGGCCGGAGACTAGCGGGAAACGGGGAGCTGTTTTTT.

The chain employs TRBV29-1 and TRBJ2-1, with D perhaps TRBD2 (6 bases). V was pared by 8 bases and J by 4 bases, with 15 bases between. This CDR3 region has 13 residues. From germline, CDR1 is SQVTM and CDR2 ANQGSEA. The CDR3 DNA is TGCAGCTTCCGGGGGAGCGGGTACAATGAGCAGTTCTTC. Amino acids: CSFRGSGYNEQFF.

The CDR3 loop is CATSRELGPKYNSPLHF. The DNA of the CDR3 is TGTGCCACCAGCAGAGAACTTGGGCCGAAATATAATTCACCCCTCCACTTT. The rearrangement links TRBV15 to TRBJ1-6; D is undetermined. The germline V and J ends were trimmed by 0 bases and 4 bases, with 13 bases remaining between them. In germline, CDR1 is LNHNV, CDR2 YYDKDF (reference sequence). The CDR3 has 17 residues.

The CDR3 is CASSREGGNTEAFF. For the CDR3, the DNA is TGCGCCAGCAGTCGAGAGGGTGGGAACACTGAAGCTTTCTTT. The chain joins TRBV10-2 to TRBJ1-1; unclear D gene. Germline CDR1 WSHSY, CDR2 SAAADI. The CDR3 spans 14 residues. Between the trimmed V and J ends, which lost 5 bases and 1 base, there was a span of 11 bases.

The rearrangement joins TRBV7-9 to TRBJ1-1; D remains ambiguous. Trimming shortened V by 1 base and J by 5 bases, and 14 bases separated the two germline ends. Germline-derived CDR1 and CDR2 are SEHNR and FQNEAQ (reference sequence). The CDR3 runs to 15 residues. CDR3 bases: TGTGCCAGCAGCTTAGATTTTACAGTAGTAACTGAAGCTTTCTTT. This sequence encodes CASSLDFTVVTEAFF.

This rearrangement joins TRBV27 to TRBJ2-7; maybe TRBD2 (6 bases). This CDR3 is built from 14 residues. Deletions cut 4 bases from V and 2 bases from J, with 12 bases between. Germline V lookup: CDR1 MNHEY, CDR2 SMNVEV (reference sequence). The CDR3 here is CASSYRDSAYEQYF. The CDR3 nucleotides are TGTGCCAGCAGTTACCGGGACTCCGCCTACGAGCAGTACTTC.

J is TRBJ2-5 and V is TRBV6-6; D remains unclear. The CDR3 is made up of 15 amino acids. The ends were cut back, 2 bases at V and 2 bases at J, with 12 bases in the middle. Germline CDR1 is MNHNY and CDR2 is SVGAGI (reference sequence). CDR3 in amino acids: CASSYRDIPQETQYF. CDR3 DNA: TGTGCCAGCAGTTACCGCGACATCCCACAAGAGACCCAGTACTTC.

This chain links TRBV11-2 with TRBJ1-2; 7 positions agree with TRBD1. With 0 bases clipped from V and 5 bases from J, the junction kept 0 bases outside the gene matches. The CDR3 has 13 amino acids. Germline lookup yields CDR1 SGHAT and CDR2 FQNNGV. CDR3 in amino acids: CASSLDRGYGYTF. The DNA of the CDR3 is TGTGCCAGCAGCTTAGACAGGGGGTATGGCTACACCTTC.

A single count supports this clone. This sequence joins TRBV7-9 and TRBJ2-2; 10 nucleotides align to TRBD2. Germline loops: CDR1 SEHNR, CDR2 FQNEAQ (reference sequence). V gave up 5 bases and J gave up 5 bases; unmatched junction bases: 2. This CDR3 is built from 14 residues. The CDR3: CASSRTSGTGELFF. The DNA of the CDR3 is TGTGCCAGCAGCCGGACTAGCGGAACCGGGGAGCTGTTTTTT.

The V gene is TRBV11-3, the J gene TRBJ2-7; 8 positions match TRBD2. The ends lost 4 bases at V and 6 bases at J; junction bases unmatched: 8. The CDR3 length is 14 residues. Germline values: CDR1 SGHNT, CDR2 YENEEA. The CDR3 DNA is TGTGCCAGCAGCTCCCAGGGCGGGGGGCTCGAGCAGTACTTC. Protein sequence: CASSSQGGGLEQYF.

With regard to this clone: Other DNA sequences in this sample translate to the same CDR3. The rearrangement joins TRBV5-1 to TRBJ2-3; 7 nucleotides align to TRBD2. V lost 5 bases, J lost 1 base, and 4 bases stayed unmatched. Germline CDR1 reads SGHRS; CDR2 reads YFSETQ. The CDR3 extends over 14 amino acids. The CDR3 sequence is CASRRAGGTDTQYF. Here the CDR3 DNA reads TGCGCCAGCAGAAGGGCGGGGGGCACAGATACGCAGTATTTT.